A selection of T cell receptor beta chains follows, all from one sample in a study of OX40 agonist ivuxolimab in advanced cancers. The method was immunoSEQ multiplex PCR; TCRdb's version includes in-frame clones alone and lacks a portion of them. The sample records about 73,000 clones, over 75% being singletons. This specimen consisted of CD4+ or CD8+ T cells sorted from blood, obtained in a trial of the OX40 agonist ivuxolimab. These receptors were collected from an adult with an advanced solid tumor such as melanoma, head and neck, liver or kidney cancer. Both conserved end residues are part of each CDR3. D genes are given only for firm matches. Only some rows state a clone size, as once, few, many or a class for expanded clones.

.	TRBJ2-5	TRBD1	TRBV5-4	TGTGCCAGCGGCGCCGACAGGGCTCTCGAGACCCAGTACTTC	CASGADRALETQYF
.	TRBJ2-1	.	TRBV18	TGTGCCAGCTCAACCCGGGAAAGCTCCTACAATGAGCAGTTCTTC	CASSTRESSYNEQFF
.	TRBJ2-5	TRBD1	TRBV5-5	TGTGCCAGCACCCCGTCGACAGGGGGAGGAGAGACCCAGTACTTC	CASTPSTGGGETQYF
.	TRBJ1-5	TRBD1	TRBV7-9	TGTGCCAGCAGCAAGACAGGGAATCAGCCCCAGCATTTT	CASSKTGNQPQHF
.	TRBJ1-3	.	TRBV28	TGTGCCAGCACCTCAGGGAGAAAGCCCATATATTTT	CASTSGRKPIYF
.	TRBJ2-3	TRBD1	TRBV19	TGTGCCAGTAGTCTAGGACAGGGGTACACAGATACGCAGTATTTT	CASSLGQGYTDTQYF
.	TRBJ2-7	.	TRBV11-2	TGTGCCAGCAGGTTGTGGGGGGCCGAGCAGTACTTC	CASRLWGAEQYF
.	TRBJ1-1	.	TRBV18	TGTGCCAGCTCAACTGCCACTGAAGCTTTCTTT	CASSTATEAFF
once	TRBJ2-2	.	TRBV28	TGTGCCAGCAGTTTATACGGGTTGGGACGGAACACCGGGGAGCTGTTTTTT	CASSLYGLGRNTGELFF
.	TRBJ2-7	.	TRBV19	TGTGCCAGTAGTAATCGACAGCGCAACGAGCAGTACTTC	CASSNRQRNEQYF
once	TRBJ2-7	TRBD1	TRBV19	TGTGCCAGTAGTCATCCGGGACAGGGAGACAACGAGCAGTACTTC	CASSHPGQGDNEQYF
once	TRBJ1-6	.	TRBV5-5	TGTGCCAGCAGCTTGGGGACAGTGACTTATAATTCACCCCTCCACTTT	CASSLGTVTYNSPLHF
.	TRBJ2-7	.	TRBV7-3	TGTGCCAGCAGCTTATTTGGGCAGGTGGGCGAGCAGTACTTC	CASSLFGQVGEQYF
.	TRBJ2-2	.	TRBV9	TGTGCCAGCAGCGTAGTCACCGGGGAGCTGTTTTTT	CASSVVTGELFF
once	TRBJ2-1	.	TRBV5-5	TGTGCCAGCAGCTTGTACAATGAGCAGTTCTTC	CASSLYNEQFF
.	TRBJ1-1	.	TRBV6-1	TGTGCCAGCAAAGTGAGGGGGGGGCGGTCTGAAGCTTTCTTT	CASKVRGGRSEAFF
.	TRBJ2-1	.	TRBV7-9	TGTGCCAGCAGCTTAGCGGGGGGCTACAATGAGCAGTTCTTC	CASSLAGGYNEQFF
.	TRBJ2-3	TRBD1	TRBV18	TGTGCCAGCTCAACCGGGACAGGGGGCGCCTCAGATACGCAGTATTTT	CASSTGTGGASDTQYF
few	TRBJ1-1	.	TRBV11-2	TGTGCCAGCAGCGTCCGGGAAGGGAGGACTGAAGCTTTCTTT	CASSVREGRTEAFF
.	TRBJ2-1	TRBD1	TRBV28	TGTGCCAGCAGGGAGGCAGGACAGGGGAAGTATGAGCAGTTCTTC	CASREAGQGKYEQFF
.	TRBJ2-5	.	TRBV27	TGTGCCAGCAGTTCTCTTCTAGCTCGAGAGACCCAGTACTTC	CASSSLLARETQYF
.	TRBJ2-7	TRBD1	TRBV6-5	TGTGCCAGCAGTTACTCGATGGGGACAGTATACGAGCAGTACTTC	CASSYSMGTVYEQYF
.	TRBJ2-5	.	TRBV7-9	TGTGCCAGCAGCTTAGGCCGCCTGGGATTGCCCGGGACCCAGTACTTC	CASSLGRLGLPGTQYF
.	TRBJ2-1	.	TRBV19	TGTGCCAGTAGTCCCCGGGCCCTAGGTTCCAATGAGCAGTTCTTC	CASSPRALGSNEQFF
.	TRBJ2-5	.	TRBV21-1	TGTGCCAGCAGCAACCTACCCCTCGCGGAGGGAGAGACCCAGTACTTC	CASSNLPLAEGETQYF
few	TRBJ2-2	TRBD1	TRBV18	TGTGCCAGCTCAGGGACAGTCAACACCGGGGAGCTGTTTTTT	CASSGTVNTGELFF
.	TRBJ2-7	TRBD1	TRBV20-1	TGCAGTGCTAAACCAGGGGGCGAGCAGTACTTC	CSAKPGGEQYF
.	TRBJ2-2	TRBD1	TRBV7-3	TGTGCCAGCAGCCGGGACAGGGGAGTCGGGGAGCTGTTTTTT	CASSRDRGVGELFF
.	TRBJ2-7	TRBD2	TRBV28	TGTGCCAGCAGTTTGCTGGGACTAGCGGACCTGGGTGGGATCGAGCAGTACTTC	CASSLLGLADLGGIEQYF
.	TRBJ1-5	TRBD1	TRBV9	TGTGCCAGCAGTCCCGGACAGGTTGACAATCAGCCCCAGCATTTT	CASSPGQVDNQPQHF
.	TRBJ1-3	TRBD1	TRBV19	TGTGCCAGTCTGGACAGGGGGCAAGGAAACACCATATATTTT	CASLDRGQGNTIYF
.	TRBJ2-7	.	TRBV28	TGTGCCAGCAGTCTAAGGACGGGGAGAGCCTTCACCTACGAGCAGTACTTC	CASSLRTGRAFTYEQYF
.	TRBJ2-2	TRBD2	TRBV7-3	TGTGCCAGCAGCCCCATAGCGGGAGTGGGAAGGACCGGGGAGCTGTTTTTT	CASSPIAGVGRTGELFF
.	TRBJ2-4	TRBD2	TRBV20-1	TGCAGTACGGAAAGTAGCGGGGGGCCGTACTTC	CSTESSGGPYF
.	TRBJ2-3	TRBD2	TRBV7-2	TGTGCCAGCAGCTTATCGGGAGGGATCGCAGATACGCAGTATTTT	CASSLSGGIADTQYF
.	TRBJ2-1	TRBD2	TRBV6-4	TGTGCCACGGGAGTACTAGCGGGATCGGGTGAGCAGTTCTTC	CATGVLAGSGEQFF
few	TRBJ1-2	.	TRBV11-2	TGTGCCAGCAGCTCCCCAGGGCGGGGCCACTATGGCTACACCTTC	CASSSPGRGHYGYTF
once	TRBJ2-2	TRBD1	TRBV6-6	TGTGCCAGCAGCCTAGGACAGGGTTACACCGGGGAGCTGTTTTTT	CASSLGQGYTGELFF
.	TRBJ2-4	.	TRBV7-2	TGTGCCAGCAGCCAAAGGGGACTGCGGGGCAAAAACATTCAGTACTTC	CASSQRGLRGKNIQYF
.	TRBJ2-2	.	TRBV5-6	TGTGCCAGCAGCTTGATGCGGCAGGGGAACACCGGGGAGCTGTTTTTT	CASSLMRQGNTGELFF
once	TRBJ2-1	TRBD2	TRBV20-1	TGCAGTGCTAGAGTTACAAGCGGGAGGGTCTTC	CSARVTSGRVF
.	TRBJ1-2	.	TRBV30	TGTGCCTGGATGATGGATATCTATGGCTACACCTTC	CAWMMDIYGYTF
.	TRBJ2-2	.	TRBV6-1	TGTGCCAGCAGTGTCGCCAGAACGAACACCGGGGAGCTGTTTTTT	CASSVARTNTGELFF
.	TRBJ2-2	TRBD1	TRBV18	TGTGCCAGCTCAGAGCATGAGACAGGGTTGACCGGGGAGCTGTTTTTT	CASSEHETGLTGELFF
.	TRBJ2-2	.	TRBV6-5	TGTGCCAGCAGTTACCTTGTTGCCGGGGAGCTGTTTTTT	CASSYLVAGELFF
.	TRBJ2-1	.	TRBV7-3	TGTGCCAGCAGCTTAGGTTTACAGCGGTACAATGAGCAGTTCTTC	CASSLGLQRYNEQFF
.	TRBJ1-3	.	TRBV18	TGTGCCAGCTCAGAAGACTCTGGAAACACCATATATTTT	CASSEDSGNTIYF
.	TRBJ2-7	TRBD1	TRBV5-1	TGCGCCAGCAGCTTTGTCCGGGACAGAAGCTCCTACGAGCAGTACTTC	CASSFVRDRSSYEQYF
.	TRBJ2-1	.	TRBV2	TGTGCCAGCAGACAGAACAATGAGCAGTTCTTC	CASRQNNEQFF
.	TRBJ2-2	TRBD1	TRBV10-2	TGCGCCAGCAGGACAGGGGAGGTCGGGGAGCTGTTTTTT	CASRTGEVGELFF
.	TRBJ1-1	.	TRBV5-1	TGCGCCAGCAGCCGAGACAGACAGAGGAACACTGAAGCTTTCTTT	CASSRDRQRNTEAFF
.	TRBJ2-7	TRBD2	TRBV7-2	TGTGCCAGCAGCTCAACTAGCGGCTACGAGCAGTACTTC	CASSSTSGYEQYF
.	TRBJ2-1	TRBD2	TRBV7-9	TGTGCCAGCAGCTTAAGCGGGAGTTTTACTTCTGAGCAGTTCTTC	CASSLSGSFTSEQFF
.	TRBJ1-3	TRBD1	TRBV18	TGTGCCAGCTCACCGCAGGGACAGGGGACTGGAAACACCATATATTTT	CASSPQGQGTGNTIYF
few	TRBJ2-7	TRBD1	TRBV4-1	TGCGCCAGCAGCCCCACCGGGACAGGGCGCTACGAGCAGTACTTC	CASSPTGTGRYEQYF